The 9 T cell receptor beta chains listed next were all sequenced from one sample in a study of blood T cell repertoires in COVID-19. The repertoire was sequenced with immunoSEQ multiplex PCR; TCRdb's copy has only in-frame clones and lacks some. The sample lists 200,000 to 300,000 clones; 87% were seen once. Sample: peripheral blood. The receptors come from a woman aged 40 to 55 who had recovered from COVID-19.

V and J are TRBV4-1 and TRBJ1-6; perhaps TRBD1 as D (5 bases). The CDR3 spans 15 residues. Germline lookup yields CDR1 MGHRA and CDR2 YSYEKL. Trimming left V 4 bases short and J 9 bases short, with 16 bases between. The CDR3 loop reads CASSPRGEAISPLHF. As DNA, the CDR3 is TGCGCCAGCAGCCCGCGGGGGGAGGCGATTTCACCCCTCCACTTT.

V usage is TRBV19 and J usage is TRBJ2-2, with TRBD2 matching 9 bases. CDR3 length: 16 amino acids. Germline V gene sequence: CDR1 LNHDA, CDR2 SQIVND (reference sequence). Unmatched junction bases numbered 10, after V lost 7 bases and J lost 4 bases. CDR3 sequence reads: CASTQPGLARTGELFF. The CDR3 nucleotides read TGTGCCAGTACCCAACCGGGACTAGCCCGCACCGGGGAGCTGTTTTTT.

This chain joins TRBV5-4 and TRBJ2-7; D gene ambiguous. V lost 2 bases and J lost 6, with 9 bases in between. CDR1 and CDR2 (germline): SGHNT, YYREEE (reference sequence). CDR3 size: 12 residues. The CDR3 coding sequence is TGTGCCAGCAGCTTTCGTAAGAGCGAGCAGTACTTC. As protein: CASSFRKSEQYF.

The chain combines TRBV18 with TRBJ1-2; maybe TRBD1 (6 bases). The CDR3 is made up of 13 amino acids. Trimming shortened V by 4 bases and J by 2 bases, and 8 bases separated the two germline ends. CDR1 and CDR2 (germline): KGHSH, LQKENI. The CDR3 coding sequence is TGTGCCAGCTCACGGCAGGGGAACTATGGCTACACCTTC. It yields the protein CASSRQGNYGYTF.

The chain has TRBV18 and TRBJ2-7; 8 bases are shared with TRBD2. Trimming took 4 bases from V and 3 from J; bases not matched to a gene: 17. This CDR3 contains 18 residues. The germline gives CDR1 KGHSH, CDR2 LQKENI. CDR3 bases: TGTGCCAGCTCACTTTCGCAGGCAAGCGGGGGTTTCTACTACGAGCAGTACTTC. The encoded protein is CASSLSQASGGFYYEQYF.

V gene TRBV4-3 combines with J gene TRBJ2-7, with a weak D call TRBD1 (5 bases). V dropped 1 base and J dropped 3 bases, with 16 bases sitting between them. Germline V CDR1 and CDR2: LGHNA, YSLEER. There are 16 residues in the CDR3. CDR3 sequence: CASSQAVQTESYEQYF. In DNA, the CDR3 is TGCGCCAGCAGCCAAGCCGTTCAGACAGAAAGCTACGAGCAGTACTTC.

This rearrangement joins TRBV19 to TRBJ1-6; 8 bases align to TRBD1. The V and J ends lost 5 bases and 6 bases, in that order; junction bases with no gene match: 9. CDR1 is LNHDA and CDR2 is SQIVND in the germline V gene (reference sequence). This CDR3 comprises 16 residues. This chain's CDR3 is CASSPMTGVSNSPLHF. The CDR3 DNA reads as TGTGCCAGTAGTCCGATGACAGGGGTCAGTAATTCACCCCTCCACTTT.

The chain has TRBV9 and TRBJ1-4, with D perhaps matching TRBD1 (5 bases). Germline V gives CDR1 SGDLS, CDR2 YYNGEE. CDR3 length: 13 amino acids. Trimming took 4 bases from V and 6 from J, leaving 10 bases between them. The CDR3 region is CASSHSTDEKLFF. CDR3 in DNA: TGTGCCAGCAGCCACTCGACAGATGAAAAACTGTTTTTT.

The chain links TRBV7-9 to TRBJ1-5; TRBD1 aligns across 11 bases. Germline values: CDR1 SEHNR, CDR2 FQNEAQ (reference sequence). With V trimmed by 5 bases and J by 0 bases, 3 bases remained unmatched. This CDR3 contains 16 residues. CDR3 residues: CASSGGTGGSNQPQHF. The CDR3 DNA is TGTGCCAGCAGCGGAGGGACAGGGGGTAGCAATCAGCCCCAGCATTTT.